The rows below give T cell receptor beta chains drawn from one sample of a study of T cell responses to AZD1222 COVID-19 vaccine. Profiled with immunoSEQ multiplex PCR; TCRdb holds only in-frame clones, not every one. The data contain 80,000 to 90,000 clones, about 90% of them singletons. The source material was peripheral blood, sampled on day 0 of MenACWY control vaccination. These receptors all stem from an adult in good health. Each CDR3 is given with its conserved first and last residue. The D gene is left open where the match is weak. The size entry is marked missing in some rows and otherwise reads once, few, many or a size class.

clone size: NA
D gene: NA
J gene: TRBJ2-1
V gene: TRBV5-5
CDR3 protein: CASSLGSRNEQFF
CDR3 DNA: TGTGCCAGCAGCTTAGGTTCGCGGAATGAGCAGTTCTTC

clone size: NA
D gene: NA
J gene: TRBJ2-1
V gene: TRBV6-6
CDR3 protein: CASSTDRSSYNEQFF
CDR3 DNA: TGTGCCAGCAGTACCGACAGAAGCTCCTACAATGAGCAGTTCTTC

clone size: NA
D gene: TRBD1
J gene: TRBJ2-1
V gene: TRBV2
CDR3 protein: CASTGTGLNEQFF
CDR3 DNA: TGTGCCAGCACCGGGACAGGGCTCAATGAGCAGTTCTTC

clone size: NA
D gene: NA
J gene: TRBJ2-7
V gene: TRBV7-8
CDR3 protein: CASSLAGQGPYEQYF
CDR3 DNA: TGTGCCAGCAGCTTAGCTGGCCAAGGCCCCTACGAGCAGTACTTC

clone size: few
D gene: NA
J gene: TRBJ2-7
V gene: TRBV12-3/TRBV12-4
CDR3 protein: CASSLRGDYEQYF
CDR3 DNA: TGTGCCAGCAGTTTACGGGGTGATTACGAGCAGTACTTC

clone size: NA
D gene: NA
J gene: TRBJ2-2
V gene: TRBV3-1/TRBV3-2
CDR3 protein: CASSQGTFFPGELFF
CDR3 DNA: TGTGCCAGCAGCCAAGGGACTTTCTTCCCCGGGGAGCTGTTTTTT

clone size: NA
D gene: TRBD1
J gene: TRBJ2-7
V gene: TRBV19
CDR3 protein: CASSKGTVGTYEQYF
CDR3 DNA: TGTGCCAGTAGTAAAGGGACAGTGGGCACTTACGAGCAGTACTTC

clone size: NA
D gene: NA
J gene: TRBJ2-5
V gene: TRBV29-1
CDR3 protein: CSVGQTGYETQYF
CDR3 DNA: TGCAGCGTTGGTCAAACAGGGTACGAGACCCAGTACTTC

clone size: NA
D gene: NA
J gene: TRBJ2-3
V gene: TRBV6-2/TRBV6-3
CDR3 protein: CASSYLVPDTQYF
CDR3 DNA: TGTGCCAGCAGTTACCTAGTTCCAGATACGCAGTATTTT

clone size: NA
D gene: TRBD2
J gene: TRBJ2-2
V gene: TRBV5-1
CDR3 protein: CASSSAGGTGELFF
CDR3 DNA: TGCGCCAGCAGCTCAGCGGGGGGGACCGGGGAGCTGTTTTTT

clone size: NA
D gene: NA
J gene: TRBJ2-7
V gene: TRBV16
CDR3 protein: CASSHFSQGWEQYF
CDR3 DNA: TGTGCCAGCAGCCATTTTTCTCAGGGGTGGGAGCAGTACTTC

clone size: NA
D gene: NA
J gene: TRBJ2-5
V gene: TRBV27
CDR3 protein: CASSKVGIETQYF
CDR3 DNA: TGTGCCAGCAGTAAGGTTGGCATAGAGACCCAGTACTTC

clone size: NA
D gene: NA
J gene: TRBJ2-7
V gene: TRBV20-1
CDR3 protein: CSARWGEQYF
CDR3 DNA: TGCAGTGCTAGATGGGGGGAGCAGTACTTC

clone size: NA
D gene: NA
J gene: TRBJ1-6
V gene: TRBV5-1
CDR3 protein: CASSLSGLQNSPLHF
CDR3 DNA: TGCGCCAGCAGCTTGTCGGGACTGCAGAATTCACCCCTCCACTTT

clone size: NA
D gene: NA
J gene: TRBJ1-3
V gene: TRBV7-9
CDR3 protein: CASSPSGNTIYF
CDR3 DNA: TGTGCCAGCTCCCCCTCTGGAAACACCATATATTTT

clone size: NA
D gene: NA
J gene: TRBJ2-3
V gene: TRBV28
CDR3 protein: CASSTTKTDTQYF
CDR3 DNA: TGTGCCAGCAGTACCACGAAGACAGATACGCAGTATTTT

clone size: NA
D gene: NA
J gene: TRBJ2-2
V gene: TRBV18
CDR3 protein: CASPRGTNTGELFF
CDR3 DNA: TGTGCCAGCCCACGGGGGACGAACACCGGGGAGCTGTTTTTT

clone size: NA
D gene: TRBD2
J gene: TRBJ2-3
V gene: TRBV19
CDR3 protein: CASSIRLAGKGDTQYF
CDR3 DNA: TGTGCCAGTAGTATACGACTAGCGGGAAAGGGGGATACGCAGTATTTT

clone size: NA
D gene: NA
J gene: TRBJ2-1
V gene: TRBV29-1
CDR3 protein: CSVEMGGYNEQFF
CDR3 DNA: TGCAGCGTTGAAATGGGAGGCTACAATGAGCAGTTCTTC

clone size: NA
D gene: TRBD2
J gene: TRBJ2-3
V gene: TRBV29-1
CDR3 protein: CSVSGGATDTQYF
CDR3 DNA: TGCAGCGTTAGCGGGGGGGCGACAGATACGCAGTATTTT

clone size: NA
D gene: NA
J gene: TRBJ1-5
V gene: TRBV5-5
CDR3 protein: CASSLWTDQPQHF
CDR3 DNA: TGTGCCAGCAGCTTGTGGACGGATCAGCCCCAGCATTTT

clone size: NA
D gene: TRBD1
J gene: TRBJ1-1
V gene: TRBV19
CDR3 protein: CASSLWTGLNTEAFF
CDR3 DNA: TGTGCCAGTAGTTTATGGACAGGGCTGAACACTGAAGCTTTCTTT

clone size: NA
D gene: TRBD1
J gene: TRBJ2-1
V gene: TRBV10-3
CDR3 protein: CAISESPGQGSLNEQFF
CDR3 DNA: TGTGCCATCAGTGAGTCGCCTGGACAGGGGTCATTAAATGAGCAGTTCTTC

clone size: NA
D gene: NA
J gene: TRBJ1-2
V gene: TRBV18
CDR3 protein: CASSPFRSGEGYTF
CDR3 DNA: TGTGCCAGCTCACCCTTTAGGTCGGGAGAGGGCTACACCTTC

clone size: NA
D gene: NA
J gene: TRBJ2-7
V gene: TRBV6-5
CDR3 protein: CATGQFYEQYF
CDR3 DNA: TGTGCCACGGGGCAGTTCTACGAGCAGTACTTC

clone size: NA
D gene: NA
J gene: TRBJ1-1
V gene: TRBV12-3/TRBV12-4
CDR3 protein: CASNGFLRTEAFF
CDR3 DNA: TGTGCCAGCAACGGTTTCCTGCGGACTGAAGCTTTCTTT

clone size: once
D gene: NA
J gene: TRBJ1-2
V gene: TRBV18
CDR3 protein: CASSPGAYPQYGYTF
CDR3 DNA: TGTGCCAGCTCACCAGGGGCCTACCCCCAGTATGGCTACACCTTC

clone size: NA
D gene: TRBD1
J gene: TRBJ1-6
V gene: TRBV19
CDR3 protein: CASSVPGTGPASSPLHF
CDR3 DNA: TGTGCCAGTAGTGTACCCGGGACAGGCCCGGCTAGTTCACCCCTCCACTTT

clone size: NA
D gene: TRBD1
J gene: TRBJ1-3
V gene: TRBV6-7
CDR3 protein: CASGQGANTIYF
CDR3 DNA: TGTGCCAGTGGGCAGGGGGCGAACACCATATATTTT

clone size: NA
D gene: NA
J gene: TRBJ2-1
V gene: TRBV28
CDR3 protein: CASKYGGHSYNEQFF
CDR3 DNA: TGTGCCAGCAAATACGGGGGCCACTCCTACAATGAGCAGTTCTTC

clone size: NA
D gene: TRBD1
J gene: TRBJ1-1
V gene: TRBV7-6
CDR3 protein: CASSSDRAKNTEAFF
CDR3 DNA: TGTGCCAGCAGCTCGGACAGGGCCAAGAACACTGAAGCTTTCTTT

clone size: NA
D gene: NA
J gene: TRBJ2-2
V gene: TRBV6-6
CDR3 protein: CASSPSAWAGDTGELFF
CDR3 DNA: TGTGCCAGCAGTCCTTCCGCCTGGGCGGGTGACACCGGGGAGCTGTTTTTT

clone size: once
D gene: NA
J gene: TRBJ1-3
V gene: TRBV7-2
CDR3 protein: CASSFQGAGNTIYF
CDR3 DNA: TGTGCCAGCAGCTTCCAGGGTGCTGGAAACACCATATATTTT

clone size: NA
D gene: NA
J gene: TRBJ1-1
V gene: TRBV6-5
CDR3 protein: CASSYSQNTEAFF
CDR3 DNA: TGTGCCAGCAGTTACTCGCAGAACACTGAAGCTTTCTTT

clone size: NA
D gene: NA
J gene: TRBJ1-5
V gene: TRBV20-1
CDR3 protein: CSASPPSGNQPQHF
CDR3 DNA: TGCAGTGCTAGTCCCCCTTCAGGCAATCAGCCCCAGCATTTT

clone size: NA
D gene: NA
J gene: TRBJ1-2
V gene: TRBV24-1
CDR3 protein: CATSEAFFYGYTF
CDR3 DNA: TGTGCCACCAGCGAGGCCTTTTTTTATGGCTACACCTTC

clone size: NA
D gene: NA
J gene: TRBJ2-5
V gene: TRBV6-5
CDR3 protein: CASRESLLVGETQYF
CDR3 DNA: TGTGCCAGCAGAGAGAGTCTCTTGGTGGGAGAGACCCAGTACTTC

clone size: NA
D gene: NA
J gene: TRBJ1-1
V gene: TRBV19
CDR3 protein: CASSIDRGDTEAFF
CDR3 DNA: TGTGCCAGTAGTATAGATCGCGGGGACACTGAAGCTTTCTTT